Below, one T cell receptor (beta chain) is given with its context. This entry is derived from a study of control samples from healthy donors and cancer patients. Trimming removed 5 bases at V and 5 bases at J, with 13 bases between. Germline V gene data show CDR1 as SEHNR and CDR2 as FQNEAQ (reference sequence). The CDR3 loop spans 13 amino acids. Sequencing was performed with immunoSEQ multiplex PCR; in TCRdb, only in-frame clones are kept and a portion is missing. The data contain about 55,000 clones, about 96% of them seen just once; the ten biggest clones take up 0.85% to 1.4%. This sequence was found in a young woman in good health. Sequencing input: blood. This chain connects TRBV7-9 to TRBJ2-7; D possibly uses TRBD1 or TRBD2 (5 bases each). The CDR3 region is CASSRGLQDEQYF. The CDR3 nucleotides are TGTGCCAGCAGCCGGGGCCTCCAGGACGAGCAGTACTTC.